These T cell receptor beta chains were read from a single sample in a study of blood T cell repertoires in COVID-19. Repertoires were generated with immunoSEQ multiplex PCR, while TCRdb's copy carries only in-frame clones and drops some. The sample shows 80,000 or so clones, about 85% of them seen only once. The material sequenced was peripheral blood. These receptors were obtained from a man in his 60s with COVID-19, enrolled during active disease. Each CDR3 is given with its conserved first and last residue. Fields, in order: CDR3 DNA, CDR3 protein, D gene, V gene, clone size, J gene. The D gene is left open where the match is weak. Size values are once, few and many counts, or a class for expanded clones, and some rows have none.

DNA: TGTGCCAGCTCACCGAGAGTTGAAGATGGCTACACCTTC
CDR3: CASSPRVEDGYTF
D: -
V: TRBV18
size: -
J: TRBJ1-2

DNA: TGTGCCAGCAGCCCAAGAGAGTTGGGAGGACTAGCGGGATACGTCCTGACTTTC
CDR3: CASSPRELGGLAGYVLTF
D: TRBD2
V: TRBV3-1/TRBV3-2
size: few
J: TRBJ2-6

DNA: TGTGCCAGCAGTTACGCGGATTCGAACACTGAAGCTTTCTTT
CDR3: CASSYADSNTEAFF
D: -
V: TRBV6-5
size: -
J: TRBJ1-1

DNA: TGTGCCAGCAGCCTAGCCCTTGATGGCTACACCTTC
CDR3: CASSLALDGYTF
D: -
V: TRBV3-1/TRBV3-2
size: -
J: TRBJ1-2

DNA: TGTGCCAGCAGTGCCCCATACGAGCAGTACTTC
CDR3: CASSAPYEQYF
D: -
V: TRBV2
size: -
J: TRBJ2-7

DNA: TGTGCCAGCAGCTCCTTAGGGGAGGGCTACCAAGAGACCCAGTACTTC
CDR3: CASSSLGEGYQETQYF
D: TRBD2
V: TRBV5-7
size: many
J: TRBJ2-5

DNA: TGTGCCACCAGTGATTTGGGAAGGGGGTTGACAGATACGCAGTATTTT
CDR3: CATSDLGRGLTDTQYF
D: -
V: TRBV24-1
size: -
J: TRBJ2-3

DNA: TGCAGCGTTGAAGCAGGGGACCGTTCGCCCTCCTACGAGCAGTACTTC
CDR3: CSVEAGDRSPSYEQYF
D: -
V: TRBV29-1
size: -
J: TRBJ2-7

DNA: TGCGCCAGCAGCCAAGCCCCCTGGGCCAGCAACTATGGCTACACCTTC
CDR3: CASSQAPWASNYGYTF
D: -
V: TRBV4-1
size: few
J: TRBJ1-2

DNA: TGTGCCAGCAGCCAAGATGCGTCCGGCTACGAGCAGTACTTC
CDR3: CASSQDASGYEQYF
D: -
V: TRBV4-2
size: few
J: TRBJ2-7

DNA: TGTGCCAGCAGTACCGGGACTAGCGGCCCCAGAAGGGAGACCCAGTACTTC
CDR3: CASSTGTSGPRRETQYF
D: TRBD2
V: TRBV6-2/TRBV6-3
size: -
J: TRBJ2-5

DNA: TGTGCCAGCAGTTACGAACAGGGGGTGGTTCAGCCCCAGCATTTT
CDR3: CASSYEQGVVQPQHF
D: TRBD1
V: TRBV6-2/TRBV6-3
size: -
J: TRBJ1-5

DNA: TGTGCCAGCAGCCCACCGACAGACTCATATGGCTACACCTTC
CDR3: CASSPPTDSYGYTF
D: -
V: TRBV3-1/TRBV3-2
size: -
J: TRBJ1-2

DNA: TGTGCCAGCAGCCAAGAGGGGGCTGGGACCCAGTACTTC
CDR3: CASSQEGAGTQYF
D: -
V: TRBV3-1/TRBV3-2
size: -
J: TRBJ2-5

DNA: TGTGCCAGCAGCTACGGGACTGCTGGGACAGATACGCAGTATTTT
CDR3: CASSYGTAGTDTQYF
D: -
V: TRBV11-3
size: -
J: TRBJ2-3

DNA: TGTGCCAGCGTGAGGGTTGGCACTGAAGCTTTCTTT
CDR3: CASVRVGTEAFF
D: -
V: TRBV2
size: -
J: TRBJ1-1

DNA: TGTGCCAGCAGCGTACTAGCGGGAAGTACGGATACGCAGTATTTT
CDR3: CASSVLAGSTDTQYF
D: TRBD2
V: TRBV9
size: once
J: TRBJ2-3

DNA: TGTGCCAGCAGTTTCCTGGCTAGCGGGGTGAGCGGGGAGCTGTTTTTT
CDR3: CASSFLASGVSGELFF
D: TRBD2
V: TRBV27
size: -
J: TRBJ2-2

DNA: TGTGCCAGCAGTTACGGCACAGGGCGGAGAGATACGCAGTATTTT
CDR3: CASSYGTGRRDTQYF
D: -
V: TRBV6-5
size: once
J: TRBJ2-3

DNA: TGTGCCAGCGGGGCGGGAGCCCTCAATGAGCAGTTCTTC
CDR3: CASGAGALNEQFF
D: TRBD2
V: TRBV12-3/TRBV12-4
size: -
J: TRBJ2-1

DNA: TGTGCCAGCAGTGAATTTCGTTCTTTGTTCAGGGGAGAAAAACTGTTTTTT
CDR3: CASSEFRSLFRGEKLFF
D: -
V: TRBV25-1
size: -
J: TRBJ1-4

DNA: TGCGCCAGCAGTGATCCAGCGGGGGGTTCCTCCGGAGATACGCAGTATTTT
CDR3: CASSDPAGGSSGDTQYF
D: TRBD2
V: TRBV10-2
size: -
J: TRBJ2-3

DNA: TGTGCCAGCAGCTTGTGGCAGGGGGCGGGAGAGACCCAGTACTTC
CDR3: CASSLWQGAGETQYF
D: TRBD1
V: TRBV5-4
size: -
J: TRBJ2-5

DNA: TGTGCCAGCACCAGTCCCGGGACAGGCCGCAACACTGAAGCTTTCTTT
CDR3: CASTSPGTGRNTEAFF
D: TRBD1
V: TRBV18
size: once
J: TRBJ1-1

DNA: TGTGCCAGCAGCTTAAACGCAGGGGGCTCTGGAAACACCATATATTTT
CDR3: CASSLNAGGSGNTIYF
D: TRBD1
V: TRBV11-2
size: -
J: TRBJ1-3

DNA: TGTGCCAGCAGTTTATACGGCCAGGGGGTCACAGATACGCAGTATTTT
CDR3: CASSLYGQGVTDTQYF
D: TRBD1
V: TRBV27
size: few
J: TRBJ2-3

DNA: TGTGCCAGCAGCTTACAGGGACTAGCGGGAGAGACCCAGTACTTC
CDR3: CASSLQGLAGETQYF
D: TRBD2
V: TRBV7-3
size: -
J: TRBJ2-5

DNA: TGTGCCTGGAGTGCCCCCAACCGGGAGCAGTACTTC
CDR3: CAWSAPNREQYF
D: -
V: TRBV30
size: -
J: TRBJ2-7

DNA: TGTGCAAGTCGCTTAGCACTAGCGGGGGGGCCGGACACCGGGGAGCTGTTTTTT
CDR3: CASRLALAGGPDTGELFF
D: -
V: TRBV12-2
size: -
J: TRBJ2-2

DNA: TGTGCCAGCAATAACAGTCCCAACACTGAAGCTTTCTTT
CDR3: CASNNSPNTEAFF
D: -
V: TRBV12-3/TRBV12-4
size: -
J: TRBJ1-1

DNA: TGTGCCAGCAGTTTCCGGGACAGATATTATAATTCACCCCTCCACTTT
CDR3: CASSFRDRYYNSPLHF
D: TRBD1
V: TRBV27
size: -
J: TRBJ1-6

DNA: TGTGCCAGCAGCTTAACCAAACTACAGGGGTATGAATTTGAGAACACTGAAGCTTTCTTT
CDR3: CASSLTKLQGYEFENTEAFF
D: TRBD1
V: TRBV7-3
size: -
J: TRBJ1-1

DNA: TGCGCCAGCAGACTAGCGGCAAACACCGGGGAGCTGTTTTTT
CDR3: CASRLAANTGELFF
D: TRBD2
V: TRBV5-1
size: -
J: TRBJ2-2

DNA: TGTGCCAGCAGCGCTGGGGGGGATGGATCACCCCTCCACTTT
CDR3: CASSAGGDGSPLHF
D: -
V: TRBV7-7
size: -
J: TRBJ1-6

DNA: TGTGCCAGCAGTGGGACTAGCGGGCACCAAGAGACCCAGTACTTC
CDR3: CASSGTSGHQETQYF
D: TRBD2
V: TRBV2
size: -
J: TRBJ2-5

DNA: TGTGCCAGTAGTCCTCCCGGCAGGGGGGTCCCAGATACGCAGTATTTT
CDR3: CASSPPGRGVPDTQYF
D: -
V: TRBV19
size: once
J: TRBJ2-3

DNA: TGTGCCAGCAGTCCCAGTGGGCCAAGTGAGCAGTTCTTC
CDR3: CASSPSGPSEQFF
D: -
V: TRBV6-4
size: -
J: TRBJ2-1

DNA: TGTGCCAGCAGCCAAGCCACAGCGGTGGTTTACAATGAGCAGTTCTTC
CDR3: CASSQATAVVYNEQFF
D: -
V: TRBV3-1/TRBV3-2
size: -
J: TRBJ2-1

DNA: TGTGCCAGCCGCTCATCCGGCGGAGTAAGGGGTGAGCAGTTCTTC
CDR3: CASRSSGGVRGEQFF
D: -
V: TRBV3-1/TRBV3-2
size: -
J: TRBJ2-1

DNA: TGTGCCAGCAGAGCTTACGGCGGGGGCGGTAATGAGCAGTTCTTC
CDR3: CASRAYGGGGNEQFF
D: -
V: TRBV7-2
size: -
J: TRBJ2-1

DNA: TGTGCCAGCTCCGGGACAGGGGGAACCCCTCTATATGGCTACACCTTC
CDR3: CASSGTGGTPLYGYTF
D: TRBD1
V: TRBV18
size: -
J: TRBJ1-2